This TCR beta chain came from a study of OX40 agonist ivuxolimab in advanced cancers. On the study more broadly: Intravenous ivuxolimab was administered to patients every 2 weeks at 0.01 to 10 mg/kg. Earlier treatment with anti-PD-1, anti-PD-L1 or anti-CTLA-4 was permitted, and under 50% had received some. Patients treated during dose escalation were battling hepatocellular carcinoma, melanoma, renal cell or head and neck cancer.

Germline CDR1 reads GTSNPN; CDR2 reads SVGIG (reference sequence). V lost 1 base and J 10 bases, leaving 5 bases between the germline ends. The CDR3 contains 11 residues. The table came from immunoSEQ multiplex PCR; TCRdb's copy has only in-frame clones and leaves some out. The sample contains roughly 48,000 clones, about 88% of which appear only once. The sequence was collected from an adult with an advanced solid tumor such as melanoma, head and neck, liver or kidney cancer. Sequences were derived from CD4+ or CD8+ T cells sorted from blood, sampled in a trial of the OX40 agonist ivuxolimab. The V and J genes are TRBV30 and TRBJ1-6; D is ambiguous. The CDR3 sequence is CAWSGVSPLHF. DNA for the CDR3: TGTGCCTGGAGTGGAGTCTCACCCCTCCACTTT.